The 15 T cell receptor beta chains in this list originate from one sample, sequenced in a study of cytomegalovirus exposure and HLA in healthy donors. With 60 Vbeta and 13 Jbeta primers, the PCR was carried out. TCRdb keeps only in-frame clones here, not all; method: immunoSEQ multiplex PCR. The table has roughly 96,000 clones, around 79% seen once. Sequencing was done on a sample of PBMCs. These receptors were obtained from a woman in her 70s in good health and CMV-seropositive.

V is TRBV7-6 and J is TRBJ1-5, with 9 bases aligning to TRBD1. V trimming: 5 bases; J trimming: 7 bases; junction bases outside the gene matches: 6. Germline assignment: CDR1 SGHVS and CDR2 FNYEAQ. This CDR3 contains 14 residues. The CDR3 DNA reads TGTGCCAGCAGCCCTGGGACAGGGAACCAGCCCCAGCATTTT. Translating it yields CASSPGTGNQPQHF.

The rearrangement joins TRBV6-5 to TRBJ1-4; possibly TRBD1 for D (6 bases). V shed 0 bases and J shed 8 bases, with 16 bases lying between them. The CDR3 is 16 residues long. From germline, CDR1 is MNHEY and CDR2 SVGAGI. The CDR3 here is CASSYSGGFPTEKLFF. The CDR3, as DNA: TGTGCCAGCAGTTACTCAGGGGGTTTTCCAACCGAAAAACTGTTTTTT.

This chain links TRBV28 with TRBJ2-7; D may be TRBD1 (5 bases). CDR3 length equals 12 residues. In germline, CDR1 is MDHEN, CDR2 SYDVKM. V lost 4 bases and J 4 bases, leaving 8 bases between the germline ends. The CDR3 loop reads CASSYQGYEQYF. In DNA form, the CDR3 reads TGTGCCAGCAGTTATCAGGGTTACGAGCAGTACTTC.

J is TRBJ2-7 and V is TRBV4-2; 7 nucleotides match TRBD1. CDR1 and CDR2 (germline): LGHNA, YNFKEQ. Trimming cost V 1 base and J 4 bases; bases outside gene matches: 10. The CDR3 length is 16 residues. The CDR3 DNA follows: TGTGCCAGCAGCCAAGTATTCACGACAGGGCAGTACGAGCAGTACTTC. Amino acid sequence: CASSQVFTTGQYEQYF.

The chain combines TRBV19 with TRBJ1-2; 10 nucleotides match TRBD1. CDR3 length: 15 residues. In germline, CDR1 is LNHDA, CDR2 SQIVND (reference sequence). Trimming cost V 4 bases and J 8 bases; bases outside gene matches: 10. DNA for the CDR3: TGTGCCAGTAGTACCTCCGGGACAGGGGAGGGAGGCTACACCTTC. Translating it yields CASSTSGTGEGGYTF. Based on the CDR3 plus reference TRBV19 and TRBJ1-2, the full variable domain is DGGITQSPKYLFRKEGQNVTLSCEQNLNHDAMYWYRQDPGQGLRLIYYSQIVNDFQKGDIAEGYSVSREKKESFPLTVTSAQKNPTAFYLCASSTSGTGEGGYTFGSGTRLTVV.

The chain carries TRBV28 and TRBJ2-5; a possible D gene is TRBD2 (7 bases). CDR1 and CDR2 (germline): MDHEN, SYDVKM. The ends were cut back, 11 bases at V and 3 bases at J, with 16 bases in the middle. The CDR3 covers 13 residues. CDR3 region: CAGGAAGEETQYF. The CDR3 DNA reads as TGTGCCGGGGGGGCGGCGGGAGAAGAGACCCAGTACTTC. The full variable domain, completed using reference TRBV28 and TRBJ2-5, is DVKVTQSSRYLVKRTGEKVFLECVQDMDHENMFWYRQDPGLGLRLIYFSYDVKMKEKGDIPEGYSVSREKKERFSLILESASTNQTSMYLCAGGAAGEETQYFGPGTRLLVL.

Only one count was recorded for this clone. This sequence joins TRBV10-3 and TRBJ1-5; a weak D match, TRBD1 (6 bases). With 10 bases removed from V and 3 bases from J, the gap between germline ends came to 13 bases. The CDR3 has 13 residues. The germline gives CDR1 ENHRY, CDR2 SYGVKD. CDR3 DNA: TGTGCCAGTCACCGGGACAACAATCAGCCCCAGCATTTT. This encodes CASHRDNNQPQHF.

The gene calls are TRBV5-8 and TRBJ2-3; D might be TRBD2 (5 bases). CDR3 size: 16 residues. Trimming pared 0 bases from V and 1 base from J, leaving 12 bases between. Germline V gene lookup returns CDR1 SGHTS and CDR2 YDEGEE. CDR3 bases: TGTGCCAGCAGCTTGGCCGATCGTAGCGGCACAGATACGCAGTATTTT. Its translation is CASSLADRSGTDTQYF.

The gene calls are TRBV9 and TRBJ2-3; 10 bases align to TRBD1. The ends lost 3 bases at V and 1 base at J; junction bases unmatched: 2. CDR3 size: 15 residues. Germline V gene sequence: CDR1 SGDLS, CDR2 YYNGEE. The CDR3 is CASSDGTGGTDTQYF. The DNA of the CDR3 is TGTGCCAGCAGCGACGGGACAGGGGGCACAGATACGCAGTATTTT.

The chain has TRBV27 and TRBJ2-7; D might be TRBD1 (6 bases). The CDR3 is 13 residues long. The germline V gene encodes CDR1 MNHEY and CDR2 SMNVEV (reference sequence). The ends were cut back, 5 bases at V and 0 bases at J, with 8 bases in the middle. This CDR3 reads CASSTGPSYEQYF. Written as DNA, the CDR3 is TGTGCCAGCAGTACAGGGCCCTCCTACGAGCAGTACTTC.

This sequence joins TRBV5-1 and TRBJ1-1; D might be TRBD1 (5 bases). V was pared by 3 bases and J by 4 bases, with 16 bases between. This CDR3 contains 15 residues. Germline values: CDR1 SGHRS, CDR2 YFSETQ. DNA for the CDR3: TGCGCCAGCAGCTCTGATGGACAAAGGGGCACTGAAGCTTTCTTT. This codes for CASSSDGQRGTEAFF.

V and J are TRBV4-2 and TRBJ1-1; 7 bases match TRBD1. The trim removed 4 bases at V and 3 bases at J, leaving 8 bases unmatched. CDR1 is LGHNA, CDR2 YNFKEQ, per germline. There are 15 residues in the CDR3. CDR3 region: CASSRTRTGDTEAFF. DNA of the CDR3: TGTGCCAGCAGCCGAACCCGAACAGGGGACACTGAAGCTTTCTTT.

The chain carries TRBV4-2 and TRBJ1-4, with D uncertain. The CDR3 has 14 amino acids. CDR1 LGHNA and CDR2 YNFKEQ come from the germline V gene. V lost 3 bases, J lost 4 bases, and 9 bases lay in between. The DNA of the CDR3 is TGTGCCAGCAGCCAGGAGGGAGATAATGAAAAACTGTTTTTT. Amino acid sequence: CASSQEGDNEKLFF.

This clone is a singleton in its sample. The chain has TRBV28 and TRBJ2-1; D gene ambiguous. Germline V lookup: CDR1 MDHEN, CDR2 SYDVKM. The CDR3 runs to 12 residues. V lost 6 bases to trimming and J lost 4 bases, with 7 bases between them. The CDR3 is CASRIQYNEQFF. The DNA of the CDR3 is TGTGCCAGCAGGATACAGTACAATGAGCAGTTCTTC.

This clone was seen only once. This chain uses TRBV28 with TRBJ1-4; D is ambiguous. V dropped 8 bases and J dropped 0 bases, with 13 bases sitting between them. The CDR3 extends over 15 amino acids. Germline CDR1 is MDHEN and CDR2 is SYDVKM. The CDR3: CASWAGLSTNEKLFF. As DNA, the CDR3 is TGTGCCAGCTGGGCCGGCCTCTCAACTAATGAAAAACTGTTTTTT.